A selection of T cell receptor beta chains follows, all from one sample in a study of immune heterogeneity within non-small cell lung tumors. One entry per CDR3 protein results from TCRdb running MiXCR on the multiplex PCR reads. The profile shows some 31,000 distinct CDR3 sequences, 28% of them singletons. The sample taken for sequencing was lung tumor tissue. The receptors shown here come from a man in his forties or fifties with non-small cell lung cancer. Both conserved end residues are part of each CDR3. D genes are given only for firm matches. Only part of the rows carry a size: once, few, many, or a class if the clone is expanded.

J: TRBJ2-2; V: TRBV9; size: NA; D: NA; length: 14; DNA: TGTGCCAGCAGCGAGGGGGAGACGGGCGGGGAGCTGTTTTTT; CDR3: CASSEGETGGELFF
J: TRBJ2-7; V: TRBV6-2/TRBV6-3; size: many; D: TRBD1; length: 14; DNA: TGTGCCAGCAGTTTGACAGGGGCCCTCTACGAGCAGTACTTC; CDR3: CASSLTGALYEQYF
J: TRBJ1-6; V: TRBV18; size: NA; D: NA; length: 13; DNA: TGTGCCAGCTCACCTAACAGGAATTCACCCCTCCACTTT; CDR3: CASSPNRNSPLHF
J: TRBJ1-5; V: TRBV20-1; size: NA; D: NA; length: 16; DNA: TGCAGTGCTAGTCCCGAGGGGGGCTTTGGCGATCAGCCCCAGCATTTT; CDR3: CSASPEGGFGDQPQHF
J: TRBJ1-1; V: TRBV6-1; size: once; D: NA; length: 15; DNA: TGTGCCAGCAGACCTCCGACATGGGTGAACACTGAAGCTTTCTTT; CDR3: CASRPPTWVNTEAFF
J: TRBJ2-1; V: TRBV24-1; size: few; D: TRBD2; length: 15; DNA: TGTGCCACCAGTGCCCATGGGGGGGTATACAATGAGCAGTTCTTC; CDR3: CATSAHGGVYNEQFF
J: TRBJ2-2; V: TRBV5-1; size: few; D: NA; length: 17; DNA: TGCGCCAGCAGCTCCCTGACGGGGCAGGGGAACACCGGGGAGCTGTTTTTT; CDR3: CASSSLTGQGNTGELFF
J: TRBJ1-2; V: TRBV4-3; size: many; D: NA; length: 12; DNA: TGCGCCAGCAGCCGGGGTCCCTATGGCTACACCTTC; CDR3: CASSRGPYGYTF
J: TRBJ1-1; V: TRBV5-1; size: NA; D: NA; length: 15; DNA: TGCGCCAGCAGCTCGGGACACCGGGAGGCATCTGGAGCTTTCTTT; CDR3: CASSSGHREASGAFF
J: TRBJ1-4; V: TRBV7-9; size: many; D: TRBD1; length: 15; DNA: TGTGCCAGCAGCTGGTCCAGGGGGCGGGGTGAAAAACTGTTTTTT; CDR3: CASSWSRGRGEKLFF
J: TRBJ2-7; V: TRBV12-3/TRBV12-4; size: many; D: NA; length: 12; DNA: TGTGCCAGCAGTTTAGGGGGGGACGAGCAGTACTTC; CDR3: CASSLGGDEQYF
J: TRBJ2-7; V: TRBV20-1; size: medium-sized; D: TRBD1; length: 14; DNA: TGCAGTGCTAGAAAGACAGGGTACTCCTACGAGCAGTACTTC; CDR3: CSARKTGYSYEQYF
J: TRBJ2-1; V: TRBV6-1; size: few; D: TRBD1; length: 15; DNA: TGTGCCAGCAGGCTCCGGGACAGGGTTGATAGTGAGCAGTTCTTC; CDR3: CASRLRDRVDSEQFF
J: TRBJ2-7; V: TRBV19; size: many; D: TRBD2; length: 15; DNA: TGTGCCAGTAGTATAAATGCCCGGACTAGCTACGAGCAGTACTTC; CDR3: CASSINARTSYEQYF